The T cell receptor (beta chain) under discussion was sequenced for a study of T cell responses to AZD1222 COVID-19 vaccine. Study-wide results and limits: The number of AZD1222 recipients seropositive at baseline was only five to seven. Targets within unmutated variant regions were reportedly found for nearly half of spike-specific TCRs.

In the case of this clone: The antigen is not known.

Generated by immunoSEQ multiplex PCR, the TCRdb table keeps only in-frame clones and is missing some. The table records about 120,000 clones, 80% to 90% of them present only once. Per germline, CDR1 SGHNT and CDR2 YYREEE (reference sequence). Trimming left V 1 base short and J 9 bases short, with 11 bases between. The CDR3 loop spans 13 amino acids. The clonotype comes from an adult in good health. Source: peripheral blood, taken on day 0 of AZD1222 vaccination. The V call is TRBV5-4, the J call TRBJ1-5; unclear D gene. The CDR3 region is CASSLKDGSPQHF. In nucleotides, the CDR3 is TGTGCCAGCAGCTTGAAGGACGGCTCGCCCCAGCATTTT.